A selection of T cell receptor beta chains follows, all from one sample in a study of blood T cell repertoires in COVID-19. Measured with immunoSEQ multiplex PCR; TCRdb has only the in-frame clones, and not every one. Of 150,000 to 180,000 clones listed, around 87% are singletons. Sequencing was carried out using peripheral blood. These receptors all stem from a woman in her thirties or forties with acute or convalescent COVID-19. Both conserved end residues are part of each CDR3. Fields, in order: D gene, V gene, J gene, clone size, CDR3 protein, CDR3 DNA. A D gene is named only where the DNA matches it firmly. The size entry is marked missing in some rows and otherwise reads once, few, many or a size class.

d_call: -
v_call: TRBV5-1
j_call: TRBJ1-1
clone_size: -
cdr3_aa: CASSLVGGAGTEAFF
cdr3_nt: TGCGCCAGCAGCTTGGTTGGGGGAGCGGGCACTGAAGCTTTCTTT

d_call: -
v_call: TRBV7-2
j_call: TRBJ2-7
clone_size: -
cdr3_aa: CASSPYRVYEQYF
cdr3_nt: TGTGCCAGCAGCCCCTACAGGGTTTACGAGCAGTACTTC

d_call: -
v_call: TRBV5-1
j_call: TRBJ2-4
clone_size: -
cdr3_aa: CASSLAGVAKNIQYF
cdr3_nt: TGCGCCAGCAGCTTGGCGGGGGTGGCCAAAAACATTCAGTACTTC

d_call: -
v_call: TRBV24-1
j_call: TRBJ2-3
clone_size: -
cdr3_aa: CATSDPGDPNPSDTQYF
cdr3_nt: TGTGCCACCAGTGATCCGGGGGACCCAAACCCCTCAGATACGCAGTATTTT

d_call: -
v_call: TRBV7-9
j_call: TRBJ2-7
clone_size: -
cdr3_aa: CASSLGGGGLLQQYF
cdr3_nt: TGTGCCAGCAGCTTAGGAGGCGGGGGCCTGCTTCAGCAGTACTTC

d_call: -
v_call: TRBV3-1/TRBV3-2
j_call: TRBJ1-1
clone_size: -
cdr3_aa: CASSQDGITEGGTEAFF
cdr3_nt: TGTGCCAGCAGCCAAGACGGAATTACGGAGGGGGGGACTGAAGCTTTCTTT

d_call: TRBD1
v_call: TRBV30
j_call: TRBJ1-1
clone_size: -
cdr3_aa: CAWSTGQLTEAFF
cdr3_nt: TGTGCCTGGTCGACAGGGCAGCTCACTGAAGCTTTCTTT

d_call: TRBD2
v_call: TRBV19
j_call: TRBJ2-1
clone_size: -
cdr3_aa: CASRLAGDYNEQFF
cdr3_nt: TGTGCCAGTAGACTAGCGGGGGACTACAATGAGCAGTTCTTC

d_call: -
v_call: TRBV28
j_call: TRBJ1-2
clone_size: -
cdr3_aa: CASSFPRPNYGYTF
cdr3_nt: TGTGCCAGCAGTTTCCCGCGGCCCAACTATGGCTACACCTTC

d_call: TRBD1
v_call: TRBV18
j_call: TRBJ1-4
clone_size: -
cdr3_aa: CASSRGQGARSDEKLFF
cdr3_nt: TGTGCCAGCTCTAGAGGACAGGGGGCGCGGAGTGATGAAAAACTGTTTTTT

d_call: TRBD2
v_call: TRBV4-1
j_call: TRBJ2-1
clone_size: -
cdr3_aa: CASSQEFPAGGYRNEQFF
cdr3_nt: TGCGCCAGCAGCCAAGAATTCCCAGCGGGGGGGTATAGGAATGAGCAGTTCTTC

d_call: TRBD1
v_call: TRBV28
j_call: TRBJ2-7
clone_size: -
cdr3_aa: CASRRQGITYEQYF
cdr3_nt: TGTGCCAGCCGACGACAGGGGATCACTTACGAGCAGTACTTC

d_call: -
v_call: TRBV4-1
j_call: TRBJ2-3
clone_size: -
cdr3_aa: CASSQDSPSTDTQYF
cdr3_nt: TGCGCCAGCAGCCAAGACAGTCCCAGCACAGATACGCAGTATTTT

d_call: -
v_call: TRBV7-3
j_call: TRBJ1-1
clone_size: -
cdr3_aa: CASSFYRNTEAFF
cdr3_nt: TGTGCCAGCAGCTTCTACAGGAACACTGAAGCTTTCTTT

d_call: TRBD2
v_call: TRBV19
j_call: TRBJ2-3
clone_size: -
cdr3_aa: CASRRAGGPDTQYF
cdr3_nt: TGTGCCAGTAGAAGAGCGGGAGGGCCAGATACGCAGTATTTT

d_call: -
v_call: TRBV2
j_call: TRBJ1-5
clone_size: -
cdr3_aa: CASSLDRSFQPQHF
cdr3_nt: TGTGCCAGCAGTTTAGACAGAAGTTTTCAGCCCCAGCATTTT

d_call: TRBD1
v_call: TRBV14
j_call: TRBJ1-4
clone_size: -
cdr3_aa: CASSLRQTGGIEKLFF
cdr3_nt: TGTGCCAGCAGCCTCCGCCAGACAGGGGGTATTGAAAAACTGTTTTTT

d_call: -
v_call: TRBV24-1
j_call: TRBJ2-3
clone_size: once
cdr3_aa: CATSDKDKDTQYF
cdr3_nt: TGTGCCACCAGTGATAAGGACAAAGATACGCAGTATTTT

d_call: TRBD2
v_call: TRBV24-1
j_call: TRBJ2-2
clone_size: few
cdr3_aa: CATRGLAGTGELFF
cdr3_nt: TGTGCCACCAGAGGACTAGCCGGCACCGGGGAGCTGTTTTTT

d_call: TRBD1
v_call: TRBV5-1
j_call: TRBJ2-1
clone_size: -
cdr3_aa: CASSLEDRVGQFF
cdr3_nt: TGCGCCAGCAGCTTGGAAGACAGGGTCGGGCAGTTCTTC

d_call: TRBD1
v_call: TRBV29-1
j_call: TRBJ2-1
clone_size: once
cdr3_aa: CSASQRGTGNEQFF
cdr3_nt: TGCAGCGCAAGCCAACGGGGGACAGGGAATGAGCAGTTCTTC

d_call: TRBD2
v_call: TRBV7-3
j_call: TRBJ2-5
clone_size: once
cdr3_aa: CASSPSGIQETQYF
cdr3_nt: TGTGCCAGCAGCCCTAGCGGTATCCAAGAGACCCAGTACTTC

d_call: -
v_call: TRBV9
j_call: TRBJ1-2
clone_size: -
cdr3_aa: CASSATGNYGYTF
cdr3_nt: TGTGCCAGCAGCGCCACAGGGAACTATGGCTACACCTTC

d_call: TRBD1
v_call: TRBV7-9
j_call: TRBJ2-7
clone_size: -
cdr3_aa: CASSAGTGVDEQYF
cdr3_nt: TGTGCCAGCAGCGCCGGGACAGGGGTAGACGAGCAGTACTTC